A selection of T cell receptor beta chains follows, all from one sample in a study of blood T cell repertoires in COVID-19. Repertoires were generated with immunoSEQ multiplex PCR, while TCRdb's copy carries only in-frame clones and drops some. The sample has some 400,000 clones; roughly 86% are singletons. Sequencing used peripheral blood. The receptors were sampled from a woman aged 60-75 years with COVID-19, enrolled during active disease. The CDR3 runs from the conserved cysteine through the conserved F or W. D genes are given only for firm matches. Size tells how often a clone was seen (once, few, many) or the class of an expanded clone, and some rows leave it out.

>14|.|.|TRBV6-6|TRBJ1-1
CASSPTGKNTEAFF
TGTGCCAGCAGCCCCACGGGAAAGAACACTGAAGCTTTCTTT
>17|.|few|TRBV7-2|TRBJ1-3
CASSLGFGLSYGNTIYF
TGTGCCAGCAGCTTAGGGTTCGGGTTATCTTACGGAAACACCATATATTTT
>13|.|.|TRBV5-6|TRBJ1-2
CASTVGSDYGYTF
TGTGCCAGCACGGTGGGCTCGGACTATGGCTACACCTTC
>14|.|once|TRBV27|TRBJ1-1
CASSLLRQGTEAFF
TGTGCCAGCAGTTTACTCCGGCAGGGCACTGAAGCTTTCTTT
>14|.|.|TRBV6-2/TRBV6-3|TRBJ1-5
CASSSRDSNQPQHF
TGTGCCAGCAGTTCCCGCGATAGCAATCAGCCCCAGCATTTT
>15|.|.|TRBV7-8|TRBJ1-1
CASSLTGRPNTEAFF
TGTGCCAGCAGCTTAACAGGACGGCCGAACACTGAAGCTTTCTTT
>16|.|.|TRBV19|TRBJ2-5
CATRPTEQGTQETQYF
TGTGCTACCCGACCCACGGAACAGGGCACCCAAGAGACCCAGTACTTC
>15|TRBD1|.|TRBV28|TRBJ1-5
CASTLGTVYNQPQHF
TGTGCCAGCACCCTCGGGACAGTCTACAATCAGCCCCAGCATTTT
>15|TRBD1|few|TRBV18|TRBJ1-2
CASSPGQGGYYGYTF
TGTGCCAGCTCACCGGGACAGGGAGGTTACTATGGCTACACCTTC
>14|TRBD1|.|TRBV5-1|TRBJ2-7
CASSTDRAPYEQYF
TGCGCCAGCAGCACGGACAGGGCCCCCTACGAGCAGTACTTC
>16|TRBD1|.|TRBV27|TRBJ1-2
CASSLLWDRGQGGYTF
TGTGCCAGCAGTTTATTGTGGGACAGGGGGCAGGGTGGCTACACCTTC
>17|TRBD1|.|TRBV27|TRBJ1-1
CASSPLGTGGVKPEAFF
TGTGCCAGCAGTCCCCTCGGGACAGGGGGCGTCAAGCCTGAAGCTTTCTTT
>14|TRBD1|once|TRBV2|TRBJ2-5
CASGRDRGEETQYF
TGTGCCAGCGGCCGGGACAGGGGAGAAGAGACCCAGTACTTC
>14|TRBD1|.|TRBV3-1/TRBV3-2|TRBJ1-5
CASSQGQGSQPQHF
TGTGCCAGCAGCCAGGGACAGGGTAGTCAGCCCCAGCATTTT
>16|TRBD2|.|TRBV9|TRBJ2-3
CASSASGEDSTDTQYF
TGTGCCAGCAGTGCCAGCGGGGAGGACAGCACAGATACGCAGTATTTT
>12|.|.|TRBV7-9|TRBJ2-7
CASSPISYEQYF
TGTGCCAGCAGCCCCATCTCCTACGAGCAGTACTTC
>13|TRBD1|.|TRBV12-3/TRBV12-4|TRBJ1-2
CASRGDRGNGYTF
TGTGCCAGCAGGGGGGACAGGGGAAATGGCTACACCTTC
>12|TRBD1|.|TRBV12-3/TRBV12-4|TRBJ1-5
CASTRQGQPQHF
TGTGCCAGCACCCGACAGGGCCAGCCCCAGCATTTT
>13|.|few|TRBV5-1|TRBJ1-6
CASSPDTNSPLHF
TGCGCCAGCAGCCCAGACACCAATTCACCCCTCCACTTT
>15|TRBD2|once|TRBV19|TRBJ2-1
CASSPNSGGHNEQFF
TGTGCCAGTAGTCCCAATAGCGGGGGTCACAATGAGCAGTTCTTC
>16|TRBD1|.|TRBV6-6|TRBJ1-5
CASASWDRGPGQPQHF
TGTGCCAGCGCTAGTTGGGACAGGGGGCCTGGTCAGCCCCAGCATTTT
>11|.|.|TRBV15|TRBJ2-7
CATSRGHEQYF
TGTGCCACCAGCAGGGGCCACGAGCAGTACTTC
>14|.|.|TRBV5-1|TRBJ1-1
CASSAGVIETEAFF
TGCGCCAGCAGCGCCGGAGTAATTGAGACTGAAGCTTTCTTT
>17|.|once|TRBV16|TRBJ1-5
CASSQSENLGGNQPQHF
TGTGCCAGCAGCCAATCGGAAAACCTAGGTGGCAATCAGCCCCAGCATTTT
>16|.|once|TRBV6-5|TRBJ1-1
CASSYSAQGLNTEAFF
TGTGCCAGCAGTTACTCGGCCCAGGGCCTGAACACTGAAGCTTTCTTT
>17|TRBD1|.|TRBV7-2|TRBJ2-1
CASSLRPRVRGHNEQFF
TGTGCCAGCAGCTTAAGGCCTAGAGTAAGGGGGCACAATGAGCAGTTCTTC
>16|.|.|TRBV3-1/TRBV3-2|TRBJ1-2
CASSQDPGIRGYGYTF
TGTGCCAGCAGCCAAGATCCCGGTATAAGGGGGTATGGCTACACCTTC
>17|TRBD2|.|TRBV19|TRBJ2-1
CASSMLGGITSYNEQFF
TGTGCCAGTAGTATGCTGGGAGGGATAACCTCCTACAATGAGCAGTTCTTC
>13|.|.|TRBV29-1|TRBJ1-2
CSVGQDFIYGYTF
TGCAGCGTTGGCCAGGATTTTATCTATGGCTACACCTTC
>15|.|.|TRBV4-1|TRBJ2-5
CASSQVTGIMRTQYF
TGCGCCAGCAGCCAAGTCACAGGGATCATGCGGACCCAGTACTTC
>14|.|.|TRBV18|TRBJ1-6
CASSPDSSNSPLHF
TGTGCCAGCTCCCCAGACAGCAGTAATTCACCCCTCCACTTT
>14|.|.|TRBV6-6|TRBJ2-1
CASNREVGYNEQFF
TGTGCCAGCAATAGGGAGGTCGGATACAATGAGCAGTTCTTC
>17|TRBD2|.|TRBV12-5|TRBJ2-5
CASGGTSGDPDKETQYF
TGTGCTAGTGGTGGGACTAGCGGGGACCCCGATAAGGAGACCCAGTACTTC
>14|.|.|TRBV2|TRBJ1-1
CASSETNPGTEAFF
TGTGCCAGCAGTGAAACAAATCCGGGCACTGAAGCTTTCTTT
>15|.|.|TRBV5-5|TRBJ1-3
CASSFSHSSGNTIYF
TGTGCCAGCAGCTTTTCCCACAGCTCTGGAAACACCATATATTTT
>17|.|once|TRBV4-1|TRBJ1-2
CASSQEGDTPIFYGYTF
TGCGCCAGCAGCCAAGAAGGTGACACTCCGATATTCTATGGCTACACCTTC
>12|.|.|TRBV30|TRBJ2-1
CAWSVQNNEQFF
TGTGCCTGGAGTGTTCAGAACAATGAGCAGTTCTTC
>15|.|.|TRBV28|TRBJ1-1
CASSPPPMEVTEAFF
TGTGCCAGCAGCCCGCCCCCCATGGAGGTCACTGAAGCTTTCTTT
>17|TRBD1|.|TRBV28|TRBJ1-2
CASSFVGNWDRGKGYTF
TGTGCCAGCAGTTTCGTAGGAAACTGGGACAGGGGGAAAGGCTACACCTTC
>15|.|few|TRBV6-5|TRBJ1-2
CASLSTGGRGYGYTF
TGTGCCAGCCTGTCGACAGGCGGAAGGGGCTATGGCTACACCTTC
>15|.|.|TRBV5-4|TRBJ1-6
CASSYRQAYNSPLHF
TGTGCCAGCAGCTATCGACAGGCCTATAATTCACCCCTCCACTTT
>18|.|few|TRBV3-1/TRBV3-2|TRBJ2-3
CASSRAGQLKGSTDTQYF
TGTGCCAGCAGCCGGGCAGGGCAATTGAAGGGATCCACAGATACGCAGTATTTT
>16|TRBD2|.|TRBV5-1|TRBJ2-3
CASSLPGLARADTQYF
TGCGCCAGCAGCCTACCGGGACTAGCGAGGGCAGATACGCAGTATTTT
>17|.|.|TRBV4-1|TRBJ1-4
CASSQGAAGAKNEKLFF
TGCGCCAGCAGCCAAGGTGCCGCAGGGGCGAAAAATGAAAAACTGTTTTTT
>11|.|.|TRBV20-1|TRBJ1-2
CSATGIYGYTF
TGCAGTGCTACAGGGATCTATGGCTACACCTTC